This T cell receptor (beta chain) appears in the sequencing data of a study of CD8 T cells in Susac syndrome. This clonotype was seen only once. The RNA input was roughly 0.5 to 1 ug, and it was reverse transcribed with random hexamers. In TCRdb, the immunoSEQ multiplex PCR reads were re-called with MiXCR into one record per CDR3 protein. The repertoire holds some 450,000 distinct CDR3 sequences, with approximately 85% as singletons. Germline CDR1 and CDR2: MGHRA and YSYEKL. Trimming removed 8 bases from V and 6 bases from J, with 11 bases in between. This CDR3 is 12 amino acids long. V gene TRBV4-1 combines with J gene TRBJ2-1; D could derive from TRBD1 or TRBD2 (6 bases each). This clonotype originated in a human donor with multiple sclerosis. Sequencing was done on a sample of CD8+ T cells from PBMCs. CDR3 amino acids: CASGGLGNEQFF. The CDR3 DNA reads as TGCGCCAGCGGGGGGCTTGGCAATGAGCAGTTCTTC.